This TCR beta chain is drawn from a study of spatial heterogeneity in lung cancer. Overall study: Each time, sequencing found more beta-chain sequences than alpha-chain sequences. TCR transcript abundance in tumor regions was strongly correlated with the T cell module score obtained from matched bulk RNA-seq.

On each TCR cDNA molecule, a unique molecular identifier was present. TCRdb used MiXCR to reprocess the 5' RACE reads, holding one entry per CDR3 protein. The data show 100,000 or so distinct CDR3 sequences, 4% to 4.5% seen once. Whole-study findings and limits: For expanded intratumoral alpha and beta TCRs, counts tracked tumor mutation counts.

A note on this clonotype: Antigen unknown.

As to time point: sample taken at primary tumor resection. No cell sorting; template was whole RNA from tumor, lung tissue or PBMC. The clonotype originates from a male donor with early-stage non-small cell lung cancer. Sequences were derived from lung tumor tissue, sampled at surgery.

The CDR3 DNA sequence: TGTGCCATCCGGATCCGGGACAGCCCCACAGATACGCAGTATTTT. Translation: CAIRIRDSPTDTQYF. The chain recombines TRBV27 with TRBJ2-3; TRBD1 matches at 7 bases. The CDR3 loop spans 15 amino acids. Germline loops: CDR1 MNHEY, CDR2 SMNVEV (reference sequence). Trimming cost V 10 bases and J 2 bases; bases outside gene matches: 12.